This T cell receptor (beta chain) was retrieved from a study of T cell responses to AZD1222 COVID-19 vaccine. Regarding the study as a whole: Across spike, vaccine-associated CD4 TCRs were found, dominant at 160-218 and 743-854. Just five to seven AZD1222 recipients tested seropositive at baseline. Clonal diversity was possibly underestimated, and the donors were mostly white British, with more females.

This clone was seen a few times. Its antigen is still unknown. Germline assignment: CDR1 ENHRY and CDR2 SYGVKD. Trimming took 6 bases from V and 5 from J, leaving 13 bases between them. The CDR3 contains 13 residues. Profiling relied on immunoSEQ multiplex PCR, and the TCRdb table lists in-frame clones only, not all of them. Of some 130,000 clones in the sample, around 90% were seen once. The clonotype was recovered from an adult in good health. The V call is TRBV10-3, the J call TRBJ1-1; maybe TRBD1 (5 bases). The sequencing here drew on peripheral blood, taken on day 0 of AZD1222 vaccination. Here the CDR3 DNA reads TGTGCCATCAGACAGGAGGGGCCAACTGAAGCTTTCTTT. It codes for CAIRQEGPTEAFF.